This T cell receptor beta chain was obtained from a study of T cells expressing NK-cell markers. For each CDR3 protein, TCRdb gives one entry from its re-call of the 5' RACE reads, without DNA. The sample has about 390,000 distinct CDR3 sequences. Germline CDR1 reads LGHDT; CDR2 reads YNNKEL (reference sequence). CDR3 length: 15 residues. The sample taken for sequencing was blood T cells: a sorted CD56 or NKG2C T cell subset, CD4+ or CD8+ T cells, or bulk PBMC T cells (not recorded which). V usage is TRBV3-1 and J usage is TRBJ2-1; checking the TCRdb D call of TRBD2 is not possible without DNA. This sequence was found in a woman aged 45-59 years in good health. The CDR3 here is CASSQEVSGINEQFF.